The 23 T cell receptor beta chains below were found in one sample sequenced in a study of regulatory T cells in long-lasting Graves disease. Building the TCR beta libraries relied on iRepertoire HTBI primers, and CDR3 regions underwent Arm-PCR. TCRdb called the multiplex PCR reads again in MiXCR, with one record for every CDR3 protein. The sample has 350,000 to 450,000 distinct CDR3 sequences, under 25% seen once. The time point was: persistent/refractory GD, antithyroid drugs over 5 years with positive TRAb. From PBMCs, RNA was extracted and then used to make the TCR library. Specimen: peripheral blood mononuclear cells (PBMCs), collected when the disease was refractory, from a patient treated with antithyroid drugs. Every receptor here comes from a female donor with Graves disease.

This clonotype was counted at least ten times. This chain connects TRBV2 to TRBJ2-7; D is uncertain. The V gene's germline CDR1 is SNHLY and CDR2 FYNNEI. CDR3 length: 12 residues. Trimming removed 2 bases from V and 4 bases from J, with 6 bases in between. The CDR3 loop reads CASSERLYEQYF. In DNA form, the CDR3 reads TGTGCCAGCAGTGAAAGGCTTTACGAGCAGTACTTC.

This CDR3 is CATAPSGLREQFF. CDR3 bases: TGTGCCACCGCACCTAGCGGGTTGCGGGAGCAGTTCTTC. The gene calls are TRBV24-1 and TRBJ2-1; 8 bases fit TRBD2. J gave up 10 bases and V 9 bases, and 10 bases lay outside the gene matches. CDR1 is KGHDR and CDR2 is SFDVKD in the germline V gene. CDR3 length equals 13 residues.

The CDR3 is CASTLAGATDTQYF. CDR3 nucleotides: TGTGCCAGCACACTAGCGGGAGCTACGGATACGCAGTATTTT. The chain combines TRBV11-1 with TRBJ2-3; TRBD2 agrees at 11 bases. This CDR3 comprises 14 residues. Germline V gene sequence: CDR1 SGHAT, CDR2 FQDESV (reference sequence). V shed 7 bases and J 6 bases; nucleotides not matched to a gene: 6.

Note on this clonotype: This clone may be a read error of a much larger clone one base away. The chain links TRBV6-1 to TRBJ1-5; 9 bases line up with TRBD1. In germline, CDR1 is MNHNS, CDR2 SASEGT. The CDR3 is 14 residues long. The V and J ends lost 6 bases and 7 bases, in that order; junction bases with no gene match: 7. The chain's CDR3 is CASRPRDRVQPQHF. The CDR3 nucleotides read TGTGCCAGCAGACCCCGGGACAGGGTACAGCCCCAGCATTTT.

This clonotype was picked up many times. One end of the junction is discordant with germline, which a read error may explain. The CDR3 DNA is TGTGCCAGCAGCTTAGAACATAACTCACCCCTCCACTTT. Translation: CASSLEHNSPLHF. The chain combines TRBV7-9 with TRBJ1-6; the D is unclear. The germline CDR1 and CDR2 sequences are SEHNR and FQNEAQ (reference sequence). The CDR3 runs to 13 residues.

This clonotype was recorded a few times. The chain combines TRBV20-1 with TRBJ1-4; no firm D call. The germline V gene encodes CDR1 DFQATT and CDR2 SNEGSKA (reference sequence). The CDR3 is 15 residues long. V lost 3 bases and J lost 0, with 11 bases in between. CDR3 DNA: TGCAGTGCTAGGTCCGGGCTTGCAACTAATGAAAAACTGTTTTTT. Protein sequence: CSARSGLATNEKLFF.

A word on this clonotype: This may come from a read error, since a much larger clone is one base off. The chain links TRBV18 to TRBJ2-5; 7 bases map to TRBD1. Losses at the gene ends were 6 bases for V and 1 base for J; bases not matched to a gene: 2. CDR1 is KGHSH and CDR2 is LQKENI in the germline V gene. This CDR3 is 13 amino acids long. CDR3 region: CASSTGTQETQYF. CDR3 sequence (DNA): TGTGCCAGCTCGACAGGGACCCAAGAGACCCAGTACTTC.

This clonotype was recorded a few times. V is TRBV7-9 and J is TRBJ1-1; 7 bases agree with TRBD1. The CDR3 sequence is 16 residues long. The ends lost 2 bases at V and 2 bases at J; junction bases unmatched: 8. In germline, CDR1 is SEHNR, CDR2 FQNEAQ (reference sequence). The CDR3 region has the DNA TGTGCCAGCAGCTTACCAAGCGACAGGGCCAACACTGAAGCTTTCTTT. Its translation: CASSLPSDRANTEAFF. Full variable domain (remainder filled in from reference TRBV7-9 and TRBJ1-1): DTGVSQNPRHKITKRGQNVTFRCDPISEHNRLYWYRQTLGQGPEFLTYFQNEAQLEKSRLLSDRFSAERPKGSFSTLEIQRTEQGDSAMYLCASSLPSDRANTEAFFGQGTRLTVV.

V is TRBV18 and J is TRBJ1-2; a possible D gene is TRBD1 (6 bases). CDR1 and CDR2 from the germline V gene are KGHSH and LQKENI. Trimming stripped 2 bases from V and 2 bases from J, with 9 bases between. The CDR3 loop spans 14 amino acids. The CDR3 reads CASSPRTENYGYTF. The CDR3 DNA reads TGTGCCAGCTCACCAAGGACAGAGAACTATGGCTACACCTTC.

This clonotype was found many times. This sequence joins TRBV29-1 and TRBJ2-5, with a tentative D call TRBD1 (5 bases). From germline, CDR1 is SQVTM and CDR2 ANQGSEA. The CDR3 covers 12 residues. CDR3 region: CSTTANQETQYF. The DNA for the CDR3 is TGCAGTACGACAGCTAATCAAGAGACCCAGTACTTC.

V is TRBV25-1 and J is TRBJ2-5; the D gene could be TRBD1 or TRBD2 (5 bases each). The CDR3 covers 13 residues. Germline V gene data show CDR1 as MGHDK and CDR2 as SYGVNS. The V end was cut by 3 bases, the J end by 5 bases, with 10 bases between. CDR3 in amino acids: CASSDWGTETQYF. In nucleotides, the CDR3 is TGTGCCAGCAGTGATTGGGGGACCGAGACCCAGTACTTC.

This clonotype has at least ten counts. The chain combines TRBV27 with TRBJ2-5; a possible D gene is TRBD2 (5 bases). The germline V gene has CDR1 MNHEY and CDR2 SMNVEV (reference sequence). V was trimmed by 6 bases and J by 3 bases, leaving 14 bases between them. The CDR3 is 14 residues long. The CDR3 spells CASSPLARKETQYF. The CDR3 bases are TGTGCCAGCAGCCCCCTAGCCCGCAAAGAGACCCAGTACTTC.

The chain recombines TRBV19 with TRBJ1-2; D ambiguous. Trimming removed 7 bases at V and 4 bases at J, with 7 bases between. Germline V gene lookup returns CDR1 LNHDA and CDR2 SQIVND (reference sequence). The CDR3 loop spans 11 amino acids. The chain's CDR3 is CASTGAYGYTF. The CDR3 nucleotides are TGTGCCAGTACCGGCGCCTATGGCTACACCTTC.

CDR3 in amino acids: CASSYHGTGLNTEAFF. The CDR3 DNA reads TGTGCCAGCAGTTATCACGGGACAGGGTTGAACACTGAAGCTTTCTTT. The chain carries TRBV6-2 or TRBV6-3 and TRBJ1-1, with TRBD1 matching 9 bases. Germline-derived CDR1 and CDR2 are MNHEY and SVGEGT. J gave up 0 bases and V 3 bases, and 5 bases lay outside the gene matches. The CDR3 extends over 16 amino acids.

This chain links TRBV7-9 with TRBJ1-6; the D is unclear. Trimming removed 5 bases from V and 5 bases from J, with 10 bases in between. Germline CDR1 and CDR2: SEHNR and FQNEAQ (reference sequence). This CDR3 has 14 residues. The CDR3, as DNA: TGTGCCAGCAGCCTAGACGGAAATAATTCACCCCTCCACTTT. Its translation: CASSLDGNNSPLHF.

In this sample, this clonotype turned up many times. The rearrangement uses TRBV7-2 and TRBJ2-7; a weak D match, TRBD1 (6 bases). This CDR3 is 13 amino acids long. CDR1 is SGHTA and CDR2 is FQGNSA in the germline V gene. V dropped 3 bases and J dropped 6 bases, with 12 bases sitting between them. Here the CDR3 DNA reads TGTGCCAGCAGCTTTGAGGAAGGGGGCGAGCAGTACTTC. Translated: CASSFEEGGEQYF.

This clonotype was detected many times. The rearrangement links TRBV28 to TRBJ1-1, with D maybe TRBD1 (5 bases). The CDR3 has 15 amino acids. V was trimmed by 4 bases and J by 0 bases, leaving 12 bases between them. The germline V gene has CDR1 MDHEN and CDR2 SYDVKM. The CDR3 sequence is CASSSTGRMNTEAFF. The CDR3 DNA sequence: TGTGCCAGCAGTTCAACGGGACGAATGAACACTGAAGCTTTCTTT. The full variable domain, in which reference TRBV28 and TRBJ1-1 provide the parts outside the CDR3, is DVKVTQSSRYLVKRTGEKVFLECVQDMDHENMFWYRQDPGLGLRLIYFSYDVKMKEKGDIPEGYSVSREKKERFSLILESASTNQTSMYLCASSSTGRMNTEAFFGQGTRLTVV.

This clonotype was detected ten times or more. CDR3 loop: CASSLSRGLETQYF. The DNA of the CDR3 is TGTGCCAGCAGTTTATCGAGGGGGCTAGAGACCCAGTACTTC. The rearrangement joins TRBV27 to TRBJ2-5; 7 nucleotides align to TRBD1. V lost 0 bases to trimming and J lost 4 bases; unmatched junction nucleotides: 2. This CDR3 region has 14 residues. In germline, CDR1 is MNHEY, CDR2 SMNVEV (reference sequence).

About this clonotype: Mismatch with germline at one junction end may stem from a read error. The V call is TRBV5-1, the J call TRBJ1-1; 9 bases match TRBD1. Germline V CDR1 and CDR2: SGHRS, YFSETQ. The CDR3 consists of 14 residues. Here the CDR3 DNA reads TGCGCCAGCAGCCAAACAGGGGGCGGCACTGGAGCTTTCTTT. It translates to CASSQTGGGTGAFF.

In the case of this clonotype: Because it lacks the conserved phenylalanine or tryptophan at the end, this CDR3 is likely a read error. The V call is TRBV7-2, the J call TRBJ2-2; D unclear. Germline V gene lookup returns CDR1 SGHTA and CDR2 FQGNSA. V lost 1 base and J lost 1, with 7 bases in between. The CDR3 runs to 15 residues. The CDR3 region is CASSLVAGNTGELFS. The CDR3 DNA sequence: TGTGCCAGCAGCTTAGTTGCAGGGAACACCGGGGAGCTGTTTTCT.

The chain's CDR3 is CASSLGPGTVDQPQHF. As DNA, the CDR3 is TGTGCCAGCAGCTTGGGGCCCGGGACAGTGGATCAGCCCCAGCATTTT. The chain joins TRBV5-6 to TRBJ1-5, with 7 bases identical to TRBD1. Germline CDR1 is SGHDT and CDR2 is YYEEEE. With 0 bases clipped from V and 5 bases from J, the junction kept 8 bases outside the gene matches. This CDR3 is 16 amino acids long.

This clonotype was seen only once. The chain uses TRBV7-9 and TRBJ2-5, with D unresolved. The DNA end favors TRBJ2-1, so the J call may be wrong. Germline V gene data show CDR1 as SEHNR and CDR2 as FQNEAQ (reference sequence). CDR3 length: 12 residues. CDR3 protein: CASRQYGNEQFF. The CDR3 bases are TGTGCCAGCAGACAATACGGCAATGAGCAGTTCTTC.

This clonotype came up many times. The chain recombines TRBV12-3 or TRBV12-4 with TRBJ1-2, with 10 bases that match TRBD1. The V gene end was trimmed by 6 bases and the J gene end by 5 bases; junction bases not matched to a gene: 12. The CDR3 totals 16 residues. Here the CDR3 reads CASRPETGGINYGYTF. CDR3 coding DNA: TGTGCCAGCAGACCCGAGACAGGGGGCATTAATTATGGCTACACCTTC.